This T cell receptor beta chain was sequenced for a study of OX40 agonist ivuxolimab in advanced cancers. The length of the CDR3 is 13 residues. V gave up 0 bases and J gave up 3 bases, with 6 bases separating them. The germline V gene encodes CDR1 SGDLS and CDR2 YYNGEE. In regard to this clone: Its specificity is unknown.

Sequencing used immunoSEQ multiplex PCR; TCRdb keeps in-frame clones, though not all of them. Of some 57,000 clones in the sample, around 93% were seen once. General study findings and limits: On average, a greater number of expanded clones characterised CD8+ T cells relative to CD4+.

The sequence derives from an adult with an advanced solid tumor such as melanoma, head and neck, liver or kidney cancer. The J gene is TRBJ1-2, the V gene TRBV9; D is undetermined. The source was CD4+ or CD8+ T cells sorted from blood, collected in a trial of the OX40 agonist ivuxolimab. CDR3: CASSVGEDYGYTF. The CDR3 coding sequence is TGTGCCAGCAGCGTAGGAGAGGACTATGGCTACACCTTC.